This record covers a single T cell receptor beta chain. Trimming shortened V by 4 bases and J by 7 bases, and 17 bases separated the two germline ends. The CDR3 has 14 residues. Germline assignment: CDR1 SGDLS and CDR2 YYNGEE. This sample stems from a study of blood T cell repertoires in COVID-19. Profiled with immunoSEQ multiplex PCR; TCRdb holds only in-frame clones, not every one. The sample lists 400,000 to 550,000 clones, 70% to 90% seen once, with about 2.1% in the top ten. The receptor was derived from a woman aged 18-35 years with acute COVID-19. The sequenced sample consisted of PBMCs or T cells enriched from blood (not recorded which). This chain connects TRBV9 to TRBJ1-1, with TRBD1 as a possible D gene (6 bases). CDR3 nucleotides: TGTGCCAGCAGCCCGATGGGCACAGGGAGTGAAGCTTTCTTT. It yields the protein CASSPMGTGSEAFF.